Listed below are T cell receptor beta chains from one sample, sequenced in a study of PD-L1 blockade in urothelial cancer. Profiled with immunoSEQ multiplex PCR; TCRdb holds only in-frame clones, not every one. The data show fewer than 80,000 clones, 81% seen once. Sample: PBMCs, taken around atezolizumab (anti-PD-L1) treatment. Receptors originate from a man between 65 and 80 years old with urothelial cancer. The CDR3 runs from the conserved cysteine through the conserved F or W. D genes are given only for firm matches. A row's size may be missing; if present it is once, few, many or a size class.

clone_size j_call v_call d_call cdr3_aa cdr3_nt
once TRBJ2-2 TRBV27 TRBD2 CASSLTPGLAATGELFF TGTGCCAGCAGTTTAACGCCGGGACTAGCGGCGACCGGGGAGCTGTTTTTT
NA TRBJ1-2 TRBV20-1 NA CSARGDSEYTF TGCAGTGCTAGAGGAGACAGCGAGTACACCTTC
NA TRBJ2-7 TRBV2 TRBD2 CASSPMTSGPLYEQYF TGTGCCAGCAGTCCTATGACTAGCGGCCCCCTCTACGAGCAGTACTTC
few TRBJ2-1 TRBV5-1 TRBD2 CASSLVPSGRGSYNEQFF TGCGCCAGCAGCTTGGTACCTAGCGGGAGAGGATCCTACAATGAGCAGTTCTTC
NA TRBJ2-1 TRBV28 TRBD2 CASSLSGLAVYNEQFF TGTGCCAGCAGTTTATCGGGACTAGCGGTCTACAATGAGCAGTTCTTC
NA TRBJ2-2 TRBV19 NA CASSINENGELFF TGTGCCAGTAGTATAAATGAGAACGGGGAGCTGTTTTTT
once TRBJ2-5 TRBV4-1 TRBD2 CASSQGVVGGPKHQETQYF TGCGCCAGCAGCCAAGGAGTCGTGGGAGGGCCTAAACACCAAGAGACCCAGTACTTC
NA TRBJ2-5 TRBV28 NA CASSSTGLAQETQYF TGTGCCAGCAGTTCAACGGGACTCGCACAAGAGACCCAGTACTTC
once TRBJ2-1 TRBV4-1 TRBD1 CASSQATGFNEQFF TGCGCCAGCAGCCAAGCGACAGGGTTCAATGAGCAGTTCTTC
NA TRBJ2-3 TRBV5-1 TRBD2 CASRAGLGGDTQYF TGCGCCAGCAGGGCGGGACTAGGTGGAGATACGCAGTATTTT
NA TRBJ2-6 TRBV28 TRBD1 CASSPPQGSGANVLTF TGTGCCAGCAGCCCACCACAGGGGTCCGGGGCCAACGTCCTGACTTTC
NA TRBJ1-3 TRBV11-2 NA CASSLDLLDTIYF TGTGCCAGCAGCTTAGATCTCTTAGACACCATATATTTT
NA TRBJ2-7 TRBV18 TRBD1 CASSPRRQGASYEQYF TGTGCCAGCTCACCGCGGCGGCAGGGGGCTTCCTACGAGCAGTACTTC
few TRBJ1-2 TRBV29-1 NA CSVSGALTVNYGYTF TGCAGCGTTTCAGGGGCCTTGACTGTTAACTATGGCTACACCTTC
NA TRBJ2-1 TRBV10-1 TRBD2 CASSESVAGVRNEQFF TGCGCCAGCAGTGAGTCTGTAGCGGGAGTACGGAATGAGCAGTTCTTC
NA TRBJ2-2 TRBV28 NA CASSFSWRGGGELFF TGTGCCAGCAGTTTCTCTTGGCGGGGCGGCGGGGAGCTGTTTTTT
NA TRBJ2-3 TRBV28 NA CASTMAGVRRDTQYF TGTGCCAGCACTATGGCAGGGGTGCGTAGAGATACGCAGTATTTT
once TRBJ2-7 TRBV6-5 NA CASSKTGQLYEQYF TGTGCCAGCAGTAAGACAGGACAACTGTACGAGCAGTACTTC
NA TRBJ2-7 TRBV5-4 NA CASSLAYEQYF TGTGCCAGCAGCCTAGCCTACGAGCAGTACTTC
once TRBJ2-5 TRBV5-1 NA CASSHVGGAETQYF TGCGCCAGCAGCCATGTGGGGGGTGCGGAGACCCAGTACTTC
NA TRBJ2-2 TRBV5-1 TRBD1 CASSLEAQGAIGELFF TGCGCCAGCAGCTTGGAGGCACAGGGGGCGATCGGGGAGCTGTTTTTT
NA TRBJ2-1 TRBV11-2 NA CASSRSGFSYNEQFF TGTGCCAGCAGCCGGAGCGGGTTCTCCTACAATGAGCAGTTCTTC
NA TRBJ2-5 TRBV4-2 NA CASSQDSGSGTQYF TGTGCCAGCAGCCAAGATTCCGGGAGCGGGACCCAGTACTTC
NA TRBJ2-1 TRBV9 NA CASSGHRDGLNEQFF TGTGCCAGCAGCGGGCACAGGGATGGCCTTAATGAGCAGTTCTTC
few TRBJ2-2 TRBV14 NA CASSQDLSPGYPGELFF TGTGCCAGCAGCCAAGATCTCTCCCCAGGTTATCCCGGGGAGCTGTTTTTT
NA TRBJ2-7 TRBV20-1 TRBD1 CSATGGTLRYF TGCAGTGCCACAGGGGGAACGTTGCGGTACTTC
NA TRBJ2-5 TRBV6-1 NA CASRQDSQETQYF TGTGCCAGCAGGCAGGACAGCCAAGAGACCCAGTACTTC
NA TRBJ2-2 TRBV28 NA CASSGGAGGELFF TGTGCCAGCAGTGGCGGGGCGGGCGGGGAGCTGTTTTTT
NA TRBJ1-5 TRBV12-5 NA CASGSGNQPQHF TGTGCTAGTGGTTCCGGGAATCAGCCCCAGCATTTT
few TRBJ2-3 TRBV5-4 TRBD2 CASSLVAGGTDTQYF TGTGCCAGCAGCTTGGTTGCGGGAGGCACAGATACGCAGTATTTT
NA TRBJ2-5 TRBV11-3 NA CASSGRTEETQYF TGTGCCAGCAGCGGCCGGACAGAAGAGACCCAGTACTTC
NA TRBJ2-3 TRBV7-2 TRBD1 CASSQMTGATDTQYF TGTGCCAGCAGCCAAATGACAGGGGCCACAGATACGCAGTATTTT
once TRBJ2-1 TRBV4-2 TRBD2 CASSQERLAGEQFF TGTGCCAGCAGCCAAGAAAGACTAGCGGGAGAGCAGTTCTTC
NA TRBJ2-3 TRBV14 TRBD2 CASSRSASGRATDTQYF TGTGCCAGCAGCCGATCTGCTAGCGGGAGGGCCACAGATACGCAGTATTTT
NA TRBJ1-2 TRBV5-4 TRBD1 CASSLEQGNSAYGYTF TGTGCCAGCAGCTTGGAACAGGGGAATTCGGCCTATGGCTACACCTTC
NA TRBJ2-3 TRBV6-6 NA CASSPNRVGADTQYF TGTGCCAGCAGTCCCAACAGGGTAGGGGCAGATACGCAGTATTTT
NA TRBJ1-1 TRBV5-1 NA CASSLDRWSRTEAFF TGCGCCAGCAGCTTGGATCGTTGGTCCAGAACTGAAGCTTTCTTT
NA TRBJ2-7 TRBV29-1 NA CSLGSEQYF TGCAGCCTAGGGAGCGAGCAGTACTTC
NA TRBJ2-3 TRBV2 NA CASTLLRDTQYF TGTGCCAGCACTCTCTTGAGAGATACGCAGTATTTT
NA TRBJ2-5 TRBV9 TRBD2 CASSVASGRGETQYF TGTGCCAGCAGCGTTGCTAGCGGGAGGGGAGAGACCCAGTACTTC
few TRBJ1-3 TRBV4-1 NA CASSQGRQDSGNTIYF TGCGCCAGCAGCCAAGGTAGACAGGACTCTGGAAACACCATATATTTT
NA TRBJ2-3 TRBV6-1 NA CASRALGGSDTQYF TGTGCCAGCAGGGCCCTAGGAGGGTCCGATACGCAGTATTTT
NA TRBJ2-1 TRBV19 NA CASSEAESSYNEQFF TGTGCCAGTAGTGAGGCAGAAAGCTCCTACAATGAGCAGTTCTTC
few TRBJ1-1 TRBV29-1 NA CSVEDGRRTEAFF TGCAGCGTTGAAGATGGGAGGCGGACTGAAGCTTTCTTT
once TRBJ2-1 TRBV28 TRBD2 CAHGGRTDSSYNEQFF TGTGCGCACGGGGGGAGGACCGACAGCTCCTACAATGAGCAGTTCTTC
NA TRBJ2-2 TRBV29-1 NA CSVGRAGQNTGELFF TGCAGCGTTGGAAGGGCAGGACAAAACACCGGGGAGCTGTTTTTT
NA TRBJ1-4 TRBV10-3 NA CAISEGPGSANEKLFF TGTGCCATCAGTGAGGGGCCAGGTTCGGCTAATGAAAAACTGTTTTTT
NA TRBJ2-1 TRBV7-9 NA CASRQGGRERDEQFF TGTGCCAGCCGACAAGGGGGGCGGGAGAGGGATGAGCAGTTCTTC
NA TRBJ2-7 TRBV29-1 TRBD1 CSVVGQGGPLQEQYF TGCAGCGTTGTGGGACAGGGAGGACCCCTACAAGAGCAGTACTTC
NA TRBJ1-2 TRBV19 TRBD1 CASNYGTDLNYGYTF TGTGCCAGTAACTACGGGACAGACCTAAACTATGGCTACACCTTC
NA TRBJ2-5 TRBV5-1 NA CASSFGGRTFQETQYF TGCGCCAGCAGCTTCGGAGGGCGGACCTTCCAAGAGACCCAGTACTTC
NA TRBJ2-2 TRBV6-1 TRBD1 CASSLTGATGELFF TGTGCCAGCAGCCTGACAGGGGCGACCGGGGAGCTGTTTTTT
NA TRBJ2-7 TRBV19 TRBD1 CASTHRDRSYEQYF TGTGCCAGTACCCATCGGGACAGGAGCTACGAGCAGTACTTC
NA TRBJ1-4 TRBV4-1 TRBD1 CASSQEGQGSGEKLFF TGCGCCAGCAGCCAAGAGGGACAGGGGTCGGGGGAAAAACTGTTTTTT
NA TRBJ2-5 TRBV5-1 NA CASSLAGETQYF TGCGCCAGCAGCTTGGCGGGAGAGACCCAGTACTTC
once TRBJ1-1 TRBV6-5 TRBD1 CASSNSNRGNTEAFF TGTGCCAGCAGTAATTCCAACAGGGGGAACACTGAAGCTTTCTTT
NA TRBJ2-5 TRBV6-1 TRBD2 CASSVGGGLAGELSIETQYF TGTGCCAGCAGTGTCGGAGGCGGGCTAGCGGGAGAATTGAGTATAGAGACCCAGTACTTC
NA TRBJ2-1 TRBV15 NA CATSREWGGNEQFF TGTGCCACCAGCAGAGAATGGGGCGGCAATGAGCAGTTCTTC
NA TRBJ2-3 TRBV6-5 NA CASSKTSWVTDTQYF TGTGCCAGCAGTAAAACTAGTTGGGTCACAGATACGCAGTATTTT